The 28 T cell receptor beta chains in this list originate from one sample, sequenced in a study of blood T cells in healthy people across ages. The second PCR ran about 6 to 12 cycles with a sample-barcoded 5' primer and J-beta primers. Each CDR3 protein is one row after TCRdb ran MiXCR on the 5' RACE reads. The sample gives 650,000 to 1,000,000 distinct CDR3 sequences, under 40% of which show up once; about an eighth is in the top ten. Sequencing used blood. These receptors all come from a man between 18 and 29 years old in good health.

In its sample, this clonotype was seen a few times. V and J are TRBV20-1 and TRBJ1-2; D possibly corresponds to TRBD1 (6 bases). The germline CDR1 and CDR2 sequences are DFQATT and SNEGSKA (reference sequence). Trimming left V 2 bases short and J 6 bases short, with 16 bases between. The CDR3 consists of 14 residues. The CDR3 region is CSARKVQGIHGYTF. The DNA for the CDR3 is TGCAGTGCTAGAAAAGTACAGGGAATACATGGCTACACCTTC.

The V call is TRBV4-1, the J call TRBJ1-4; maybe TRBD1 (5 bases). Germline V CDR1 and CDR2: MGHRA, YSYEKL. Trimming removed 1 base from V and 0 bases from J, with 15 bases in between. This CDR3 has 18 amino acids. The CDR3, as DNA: TGCGCCAGCAGCCAAGGAAATGCAGGGAGGGCAACTAATGAAAAACTGTTTTTT. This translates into CASSQGNAGRATNEKLFF.

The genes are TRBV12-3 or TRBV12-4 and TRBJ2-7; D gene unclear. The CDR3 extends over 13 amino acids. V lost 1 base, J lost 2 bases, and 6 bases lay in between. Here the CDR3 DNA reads TGTGCCAGCAGTTTAGGGTTTCCCTACGAGCAGTACTTC. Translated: CASSLGFPYEQYF.

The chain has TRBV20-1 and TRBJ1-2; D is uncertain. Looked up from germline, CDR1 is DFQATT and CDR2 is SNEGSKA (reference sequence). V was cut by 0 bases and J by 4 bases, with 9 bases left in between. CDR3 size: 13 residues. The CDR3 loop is CSAREGRIYGYTF. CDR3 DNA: TGCAGTGCTAGAGAGGGCAGAATCTATGGCTACACCTTC.

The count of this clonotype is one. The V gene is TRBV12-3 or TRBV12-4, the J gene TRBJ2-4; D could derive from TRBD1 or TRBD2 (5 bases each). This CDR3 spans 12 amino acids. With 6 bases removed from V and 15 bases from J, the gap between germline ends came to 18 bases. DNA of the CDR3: TGTGCCAGCAGAGACCAGGGTCTAGCCACGTACTTC. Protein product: CASRDQGLATYF.

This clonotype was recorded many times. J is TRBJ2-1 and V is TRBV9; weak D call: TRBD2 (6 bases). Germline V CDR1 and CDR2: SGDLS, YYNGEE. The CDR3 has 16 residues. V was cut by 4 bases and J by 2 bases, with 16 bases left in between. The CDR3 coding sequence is TGTGCCAGCAGCCCAAAACGGGAGTTCACCTACAATGAGCAGTTCTTC. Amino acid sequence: CASSPKREFTYNEQFF.

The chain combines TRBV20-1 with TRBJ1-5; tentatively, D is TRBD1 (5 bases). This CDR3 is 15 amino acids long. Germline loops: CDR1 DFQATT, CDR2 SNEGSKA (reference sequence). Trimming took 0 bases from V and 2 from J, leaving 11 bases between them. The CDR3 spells CSARDTGRGNQPQHF. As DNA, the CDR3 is TGCAGTGCTAGAGACACGGGGCGAGGCAATCAGCCCCAGCATTTT.

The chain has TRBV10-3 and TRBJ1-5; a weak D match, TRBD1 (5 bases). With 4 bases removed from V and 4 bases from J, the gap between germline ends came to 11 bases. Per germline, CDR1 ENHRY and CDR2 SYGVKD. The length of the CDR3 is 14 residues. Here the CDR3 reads CAISGGRVNQPQHF. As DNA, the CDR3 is TGTGCCATCAGTGGGGGCAGGGTGAATCAGCCCCAGCATTTT.

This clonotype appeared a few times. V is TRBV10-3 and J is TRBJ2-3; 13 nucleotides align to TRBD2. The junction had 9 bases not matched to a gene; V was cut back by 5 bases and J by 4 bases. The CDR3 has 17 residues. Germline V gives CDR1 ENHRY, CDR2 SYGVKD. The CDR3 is CAISTSGGVFRSDTQYF. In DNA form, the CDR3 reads TGTGCCATCAGTACTAGCGGGGGGGTGTTTCGGTCAGATACGCAGTATTTT.

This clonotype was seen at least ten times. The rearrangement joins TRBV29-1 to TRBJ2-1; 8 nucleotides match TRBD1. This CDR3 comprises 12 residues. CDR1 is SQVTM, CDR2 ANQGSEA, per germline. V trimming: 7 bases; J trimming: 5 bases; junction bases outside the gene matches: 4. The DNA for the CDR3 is TGCAGCGCAATGACAGGGGACAATGAGCAGTTCTTC. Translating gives CSAMTGDNEQFF.

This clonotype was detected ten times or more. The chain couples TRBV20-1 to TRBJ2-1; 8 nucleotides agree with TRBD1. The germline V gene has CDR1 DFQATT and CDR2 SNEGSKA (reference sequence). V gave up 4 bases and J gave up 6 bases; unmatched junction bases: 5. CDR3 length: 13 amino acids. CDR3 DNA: TGCAGTGCTACAGGGGGCAAAGGCAATGAGCAGTTCTTC. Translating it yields CSATGGKGNEQFF.

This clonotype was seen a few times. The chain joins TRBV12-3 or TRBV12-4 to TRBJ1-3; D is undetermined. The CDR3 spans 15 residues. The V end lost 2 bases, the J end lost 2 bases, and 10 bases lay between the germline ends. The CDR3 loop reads CASSLLVTAGNTIYF. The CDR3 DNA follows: TGTGCCAGCAGTTTACTTGTTACTGCTGGAAACACCATATATTTT.

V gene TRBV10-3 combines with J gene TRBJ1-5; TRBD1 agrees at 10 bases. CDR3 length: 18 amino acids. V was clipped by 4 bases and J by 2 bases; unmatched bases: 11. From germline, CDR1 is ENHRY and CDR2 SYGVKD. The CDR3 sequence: CAISVPLPGTGGNQPQHF. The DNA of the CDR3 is TGTGCCATCAGTGTGCCATTGCCCGGGACAGGGGGCAATCAGCCCCAGCATTTT.

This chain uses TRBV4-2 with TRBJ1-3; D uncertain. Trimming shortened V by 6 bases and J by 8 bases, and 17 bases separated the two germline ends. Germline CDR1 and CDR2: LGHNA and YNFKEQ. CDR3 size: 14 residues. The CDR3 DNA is TGTGCCAGCAGAAACGCGGTCGAGTGGGACACCATATATTTT. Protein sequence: CASRNAVEWDTIYF.

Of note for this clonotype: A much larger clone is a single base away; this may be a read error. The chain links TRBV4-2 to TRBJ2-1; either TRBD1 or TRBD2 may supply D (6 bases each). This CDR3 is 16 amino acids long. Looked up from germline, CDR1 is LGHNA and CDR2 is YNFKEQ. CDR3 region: CASGQDRGAAYNEQFF. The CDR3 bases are TGTGCCAGCGGCCAAGATAGGGGGGCCGCCTACAATGAGCAGTTCTTC.

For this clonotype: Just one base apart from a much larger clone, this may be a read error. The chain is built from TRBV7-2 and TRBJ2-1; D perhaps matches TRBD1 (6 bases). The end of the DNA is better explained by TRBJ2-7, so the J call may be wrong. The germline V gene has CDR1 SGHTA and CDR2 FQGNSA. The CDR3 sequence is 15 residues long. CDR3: CASSSQGDNYNEQYF. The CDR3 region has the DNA TGTGCCAGCAGCTCACAGGGCGACAACTACAATGAGCAGTACTTC.

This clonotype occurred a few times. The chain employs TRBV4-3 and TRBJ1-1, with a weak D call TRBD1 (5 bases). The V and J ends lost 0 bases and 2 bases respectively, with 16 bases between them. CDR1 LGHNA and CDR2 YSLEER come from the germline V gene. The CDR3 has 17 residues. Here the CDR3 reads CASSQDRRQSLNTEAFF. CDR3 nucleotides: TGCGCCAGCAGCCAAGATCGGAGACAGAGCCTAAACACTGAAGCTTTCTTT.

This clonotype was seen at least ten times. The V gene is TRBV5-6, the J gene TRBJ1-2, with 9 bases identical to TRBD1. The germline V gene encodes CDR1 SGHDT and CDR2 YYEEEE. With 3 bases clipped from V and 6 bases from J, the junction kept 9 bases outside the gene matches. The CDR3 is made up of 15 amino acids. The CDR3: CASSYPTGGKDGYTF. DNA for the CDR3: TGTGCCAGCAGCTACCCGACAGGGGGAAAGGATGGCTACACCTTC.

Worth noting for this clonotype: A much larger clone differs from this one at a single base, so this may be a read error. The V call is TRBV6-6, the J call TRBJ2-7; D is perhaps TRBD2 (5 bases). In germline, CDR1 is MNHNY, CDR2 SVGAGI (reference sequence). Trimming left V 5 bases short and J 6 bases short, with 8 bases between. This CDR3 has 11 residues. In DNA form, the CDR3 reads TGTGCCAGCAGTCACGAGGGCGAGCAGTACTTC. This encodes CASSHEGEQYF.

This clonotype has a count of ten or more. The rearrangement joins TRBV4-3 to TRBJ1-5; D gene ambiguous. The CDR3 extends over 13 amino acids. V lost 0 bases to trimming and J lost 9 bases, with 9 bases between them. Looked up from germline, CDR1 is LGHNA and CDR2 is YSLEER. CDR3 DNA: TGCGCCAGCAGCCAAGATCGCGGTCGGCCCCAGCATTTT. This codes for CASSQDRGRPQHF.

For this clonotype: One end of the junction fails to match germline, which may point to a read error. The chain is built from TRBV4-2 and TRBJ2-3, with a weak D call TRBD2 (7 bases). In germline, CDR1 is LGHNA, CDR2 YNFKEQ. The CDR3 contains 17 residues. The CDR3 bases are TGTGCCAACAGCCAAGGGGGAGGGGGGGCTAGCACAGATACGCAGTATTTT. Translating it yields CANSQGGGGASTDTQYF.

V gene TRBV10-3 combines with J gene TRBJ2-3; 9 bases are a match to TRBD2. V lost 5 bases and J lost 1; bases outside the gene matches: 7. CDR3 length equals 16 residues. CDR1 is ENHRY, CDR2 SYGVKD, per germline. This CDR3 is CAISNQLAGRTDTQYF. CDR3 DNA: TGTGCCATCAGTAATCAACTAGCGGGCCGCACAGATACGCAGTATTTT.

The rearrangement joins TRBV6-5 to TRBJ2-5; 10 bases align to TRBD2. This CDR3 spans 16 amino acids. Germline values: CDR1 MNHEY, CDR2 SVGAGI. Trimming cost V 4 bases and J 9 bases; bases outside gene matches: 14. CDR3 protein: CASSWEIAGGMEAQYF. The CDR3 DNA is TGTGCCAGCAGTTGGGAAATAGCGGGGGGCATGGAGGCCCAGTACTTC.

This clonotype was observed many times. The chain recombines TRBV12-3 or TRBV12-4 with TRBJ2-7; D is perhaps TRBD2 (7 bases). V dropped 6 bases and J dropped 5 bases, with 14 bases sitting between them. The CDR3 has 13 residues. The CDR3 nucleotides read TGTGCCAGCAGCCGGCGGGGGCTCCACGAGCAGTACTTC. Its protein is CASSRRGLHEQYF.

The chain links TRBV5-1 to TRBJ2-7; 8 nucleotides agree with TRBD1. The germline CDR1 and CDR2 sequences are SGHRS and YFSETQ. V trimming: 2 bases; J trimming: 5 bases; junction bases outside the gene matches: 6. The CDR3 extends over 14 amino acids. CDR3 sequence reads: CASSLGQGYDEQYF. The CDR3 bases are TGCGCCAGCAGCTTAGGACAGGGCTACGACGAGCAGTACTTC.

The CDR3 nucleotides read TGTGCCAGCAGTTACGGCATTTCCAGGGTCCGATTCACCGGGGAGCTGTTTTTT. Its protein product is CASSYGISRVRFTGELFF. This rearrangement joins TRBV6-5 to TRBJ2-2, with D possibly being TRBD1 (5 bases). CDR1 and CDR2 (germline): MNHEY, SVGAGI. Trimming removed 2 bases from V and 4 bases from J, with 20 bases in between. There are 18 residues in the CDR3.

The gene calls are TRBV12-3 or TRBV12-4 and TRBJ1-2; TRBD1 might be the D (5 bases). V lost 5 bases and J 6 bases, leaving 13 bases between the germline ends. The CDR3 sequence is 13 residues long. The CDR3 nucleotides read TGTGCCAGCAGTCCGGCCGGGACGGATGGCTACACCTTC. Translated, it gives CASSPAGTDGYTF.

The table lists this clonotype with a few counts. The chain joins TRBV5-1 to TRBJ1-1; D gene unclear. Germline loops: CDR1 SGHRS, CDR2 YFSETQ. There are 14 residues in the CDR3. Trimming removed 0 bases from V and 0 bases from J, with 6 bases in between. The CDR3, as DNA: TGCGCCAGCAGCTTGGAGGCGGTGAACACTGAAGCTTTCTTT. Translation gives CASSLEAVNTEAFF.